The 21 T cell receptor beta chains presented below share a single source sample, sequenced in a study of the immune and genomic landscape of osteosarcoma. Using immunoSEQ multiplex PCR, the repertoire was profiled, and TCRdb retains in-frame clones only, with some absent. The data hold a few thousand clones, with approximately 72% observed a single time. The sample comprised tumor tissue from a local recurrence in the femur. Source of these receptors: a young man with osteosarcoma.

The rearrangement joins TRBV5-1 to TRBJ1-3, with TRBD1 as a possible D gene (5 bases). Germline V gene sequence: CDR1 SGHRS, CDR2 YFSETQ. The CDR3 loop spans 18 amino acids. V was pared by 3 bases and J by 0 bases, with 19 bases between. CDR3 coding DNA: TGCGCCAGCAGCTACTCCCCCTTGACAGAGCTCTCTGGAAACACCATATATTTT. Protein product: CASSYSPLTELSGNTIYF.

This chain links TRBV11-2 with TRBJ1-1; D gene ambiguous. CDR1 is SGHAT, CDR2 FQNNGV, per germline. The CDR3 is 11 residues long. Deletions cut 4 bases from V and 8 bases from J, with 8 bases between. The CDR3: CASSSWAEAFF. In DNA form, the CDR3 reads TGTGCCAGCAGCTCGTGGGCAGAAGCTTTCTTT.

The genes are TRBV6-1 and TRBJ2-1, with D possibly called TRBD1 or TRBD2 (5 bases each). Germline CDR1 and CDR2: MNHNS and SASEGT. The CDR3 totals 13 residues. V shed 7 bases and J shed 3 bases, with 10 bases lying between them. CDR3 region: CASTWGSYNEQFF. In DNA form, the CDR3 reads TGTGCCAGCACTTGGGGGAGCTACAATGAGCAGTTCTTC.

This clone was seen a handful of times. The gene calls are TRBV27 and TRBJ1-5; D might be TRBD1 (6 bases). Per the germline V gene, CDR1 is MNHEY and CDR2 is SMNVEV (reference sequence). The CDR3 extends over 12 amino acids. Trimming removed 6 bases at V and 6 bases at J, with 9 bases between. The CDR3 nucleotides are TGTGCCAGCAGCGACAGGTCTCAGCCCCAGCATTTT. Translating gives CASSDRSQPQHF.

The CDR3 nucleotides are TGTGCCAGCTCACAACTCACAGGGGCCCGCAGCTCTGGGGCCAACGTCCTGACTTTC. Amino acids: CASSQLTGARSSGANVLTF. The chain uses TRBV18 and TRBJ2-6; 7 bases are shared with TRBD1. V gave up 4 bases and J gave up 0 bases; unmatched junction bases: 12. The CDR3 contains 19 residues. Germline V gene sequence: CDR1 KGHSH, CDR2 LQKENI.

The V gene is TRBV11-2, the J gene TRBJ2-5; TRBD1 is a possible D gene (5 bases). Germline-derived CDR1 and CDR2 are SGHAT and FQNNGV. This CDR3 comprises 15 residues. The germline V and J ends were trimmed by 5 bases and 1 base, with 14 bases remaining between them. The CDR3 is CASSPNSGSQETQYF. DNA for the CDR3: TGTGCCAGCAGCCCGAACTCAGGGTCCCAAGAGACCCAGTACTTC.

The V call is TRBV6-6, the J call TRBJ1-1; possible D gene TRBD1, 5 bases. The V gene lost 2 bases and the J gene lost 1 base, with 8 bases spanning the gap. This CDR3 has 14 amino acids. Germline values: CDR1 MNHNY, CDR2 SVGAGI (reference sequence). The chain's CDR3 is CASSYGTGNTEAFF. CDR3 in DNA: TGTGCCAGCAGTTACGGGACGGGGAACACTGAAGCTTTCTTT.

This rearrangement joins TRBV5-1 to TRBJ1-1; 7 bases are shared with TRBD1. The CDR3 has 14 amino acids. V shed 0 bases, J shed 6 bases, and the junction held 5 bases outside the gene matches. In germline, CDR1 is SGHRS, CDR2 YFSETQ. CDR3 sequence: CASSLETGWAEAFF. Written as DNA, the CDR3 is TGCGCCAGCAGCTTGGAGACAGGGTGGGCTGAAGCTTTCTTT.

This clone was counted between two and nine times. CDR3 amino acids: CASSYGVGTEAFF. CDR3 in DNA: TGTGCCAGCAGTTATGGGGTTGGCACTGAAGCTTTCTTT. This sequence joins TRBV6-6 and TRBJ1-1; D call uncertain. The ends were cut back, 3 bases at V and 4 bases at J, with 9 bases in the middle. The CDR3 is made up of 13 amino acids. The germline V gene encodes CDR1 MNHNY and CDR2 SVGAGI (reference sequence).

The chain has TRBV9 and TRBJ1-3; 11 bases line up with TRBD1. V lost 0 bases and J lost 8; bases outside the gene matches: 4. Germline V gene lookup returns CDR1 SGDLS and CDR2 YYNGEE. This CDR3 is 15 amino acids long. The CDR3 DNA follows: TGTGCCAGCAGCGTAGCTTCGGGACAGGGGGACACCATATATTTT. This translates into CASSVASGQGDTIYF. The variable domain in full, completed from reference TRBV9 and TRBJ1-3, reads DSGVTQTPKHLITATGQRVTLRCSPRSGDLSVYWYQQSLDQGLQFLIQYYNGEERAKGNILERFSAQQFPDLHSELNLSSLELGDSALYFCASSVASGQGDTIYFGEGSWLTVV.

The genes are TRBV28 and TRBJ2-7, with 11 bases aligning to TRBD2. Germline assignment: CDR1 MDHEN and CDR2 SYDVKM. The length of the CDR3 is 14 residues. Unmatched junction bases numbered 9, after V lost 11 bases and J lost 3 bases. The CDR3 DNA sequence: TGTGCCGCGGTGGGACTAGCGGACTACTACGAGCAGTACTTC. Protein product: CAAVGLADYYEQYF.

The chain links TRBV6-6 to TRBJ1-6, with TRBD1 matching 7 bases. The CDR3 loop spans 14 amino acids. From germline, CDR1 is MNHNY and CDR2 SVGAGI (reference sequence). V was clipped by 5 bases and J by 7 bases; unmatched bases: 5. The CDR3 spells CASSPTGTNSPLHF. The CDR3 nucleotides are TGTGCCAGCAGTCCGACAGGGACCAATTCACCCCTCCACTTT.

The V gene is TRBV21-1, the J gene TRBJ1-4; the DNA was not used to check the table's D call, TRBD1. TRBV21-1 is a documented pseudogene. CDR3 length equals 14 residues. The CDR3 here is CASKGTGLNEKLFF. The CDR3 DNA reads TGTGCCAGCAAGGGGACAGGGCTTAATGAAAAACTGTTTTTT.

The V call is TRBV6-1, the J call TRBJ2-1; 8 bases map to TRBD2. Germline V gene lookup returns CDR1 MNHNS and CDR2 SASEGT. With 1 base clipped from V and 1 base from J, the junction kept 0 bases outside the gene matches. The CDR3 is 15 residues long. The CDR3, as DNA: TGTGCCAGCAGTGAAGTAGCGGGGTCCTACAATGAGCAGTTCTTC. This codes for CASSEVAGSYNEQFF.

V usage is TRBV19 and J usage is TRBJ2-7; possible D gene TRBD2, 6 bases. Germline values: CDR1 LNHDA, CDR2 SQIVND (reference sequence). V was trimmed by 3 bases and J by 5 bases, leaving 14 bases between them. This CDR3 has 14 amino acids. The CDR3 bases are TGTGCCAGTAGTATCTTTAGCGGATCAAACGAGCAGTACTTC. Its protein product is CASSIFSGSNEQYF.

Only a few counts were recorded for this clone. The chain couples TRBV10-3 to TRBJ2-7; D perhaps matches TRBD2 (6 bases). The germline V and J ends were trimmed by 0 bases and 0 bases, with 9 bases remaining between them. Germline lookup yields CDR1 ENHRY and CDR2 SYGVKD. CDR3 size: 15 residues. Here the CDR3 reads CAISESGDSSYEQYF. CDR3 nucleotide sequence: TGTGCCATCAGTGAGTCAGGGGACTCCTCCTACGAGCAGTACTTC.

The chain recombines TRBV28 with TRBJ1-1, with unresolved D. Trimming took off 3 bases at V and 0 bases at J, with 5 bases between the two ends. Germline CDR1 and CDR2: MDHEN and SYDVKM. The CDR3 loop spans 13 amino acids. The CDR3 DNA follows: TGTGCCAGCAGTTTGGGCGTGAACACTGAAGCTTTCTTT. The encoded protein is CASSLGVNTEAFF.

V and J are TRBV30 and TRBJ1-2, with TRBD1 identical over 8 bases. V lost 2 bases, J lost 1 base, and 3 bases stayed unmatched. The germline V gene encodes CDR1 GTSNPN and CDR2 SVGIG (reference sequence). This CDR3 is built from 14 residues. The CDR3 DNA is TGTGCCTGGAGTAAAACAGGGGGTAACTATGGCTACACCTTC. Protein product: CAWSKTGGNYGYTF. The full variable domain, rest sourced from reference TRBV30 and TRBJ1-2, is SQTIHQWPATLVQPVGSPLSLECTVEGTSNPNLYWYRQAAGRGLQLLFYSVGIGQISSEVPQNLSASRPQDRQFILSSKKLLLSDSGFYLCAWSKTGGNYGYTFGSGTRLTVV.

The rearrangement uses TRBV6-1 and TRBJ2-6, with unresolved D. This CDR3 has 14 amino acids. Trimming shortened V by 2 bases and J by 3 bases, and 5 bases separated the two germline ends. In germline, CDR1 is MNHNS, CDR2 SASEGT. CDR3 protein: CASSEQGGANVLTF. For the CDR3, the DNA is TGTGCCAGCAGTGAACAAGGTGGGGCCAACGTCCTGACTTTC.

The chain uses TRBV5-4 and TRBJ1-1, with D tentatively TRBD1 (5 bases). The CDR3 is 14 amino acids. The V gene's germline CDR1 is SGHNT and CDR2 YYREEE (reference sequence). The V gene lost 2 bases and the J gene lost 1 base, with 9 bases spanning the gap. This CDR3 is CASSFSTGNTEAFF. CDR3 coding DNA: TGTGCCAGCAGCTTCTCCACAGGGAACACTGAAGCTTTCTTT. The whole variable domain, filled in from reference TRBV5-4 and TRBJ1-1, reads ETGVTQSPTHLIKTRGQQVTLRCSSQSGHNTVSWYQQALGQGPQFIFQYYREEENGRGNFPPRFSGLQFPNYSSELNVNALELDDSALYLCASSFSTGNTEAFFGQGTRLTVV.

This clone was observed a handful of times. V usage is TRBV4-1 and J usage is TRBJ2-1; tentative D call: TRBD2 (6 bases). CDR3 length equals 20 residues. Trimming took 0 bases from V and 4 from J, leaving 25 bases between them. CDR1 and CDR2 from the germline V gene are MGHRA and YSYEKL. CDR3 DNA sequence: TGCGCCAGCAGCCAAGATGGTGGAGGAGGGAACCGGATAGAATACAATGAGCAGTTCTTC. Protein product: CASSQDGGGGNRIEYNEQFF.